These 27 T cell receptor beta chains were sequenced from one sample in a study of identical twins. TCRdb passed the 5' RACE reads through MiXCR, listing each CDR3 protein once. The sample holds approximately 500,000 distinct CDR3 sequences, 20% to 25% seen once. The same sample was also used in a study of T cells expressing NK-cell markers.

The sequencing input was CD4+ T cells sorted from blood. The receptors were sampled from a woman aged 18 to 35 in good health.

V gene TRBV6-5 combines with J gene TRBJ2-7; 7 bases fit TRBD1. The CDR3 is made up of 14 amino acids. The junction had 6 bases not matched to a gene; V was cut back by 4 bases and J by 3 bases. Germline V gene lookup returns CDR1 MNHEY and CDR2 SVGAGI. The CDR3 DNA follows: TGTGCCAGCAGTTCCCGGGACAGAAGCTACGAGCAGTACTTC. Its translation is CASSSRDRSYEQYF.

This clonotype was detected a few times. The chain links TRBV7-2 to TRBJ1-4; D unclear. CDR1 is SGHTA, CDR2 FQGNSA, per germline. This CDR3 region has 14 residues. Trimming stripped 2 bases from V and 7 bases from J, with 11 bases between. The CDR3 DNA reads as TGTGCCAGCAGCTTAATGGCCGGCGGTGAAAAACTGTTTTTT. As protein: CASSLMAGGEKLFF.

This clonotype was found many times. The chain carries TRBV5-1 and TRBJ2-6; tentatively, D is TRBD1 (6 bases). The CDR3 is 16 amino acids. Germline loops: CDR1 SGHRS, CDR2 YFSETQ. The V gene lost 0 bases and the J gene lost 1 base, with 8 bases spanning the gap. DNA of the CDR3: TGCGCCAGCAGCTTGGCCAGGGGATCTGGGGCCAACGTCCTGACTTTC. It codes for CASSLARGSGANVLTF. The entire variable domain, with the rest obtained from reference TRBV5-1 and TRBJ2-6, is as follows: KAGVTQTPRYLIKTRGQQVTLSCSPISGHRSVSWYQQTPGQGLQFLFEYFSETQRNKGNFPGRFSGRQFSNSRSEMNVSTLELGDSALYLCASSLARGSGANVLTFGAGSRLTVL.

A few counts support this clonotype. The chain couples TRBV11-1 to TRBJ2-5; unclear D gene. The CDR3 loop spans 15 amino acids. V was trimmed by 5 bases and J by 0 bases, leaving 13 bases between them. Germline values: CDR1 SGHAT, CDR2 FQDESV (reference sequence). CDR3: CASSRPTWYQETQYF. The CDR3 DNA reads TGTGCCAGCAGCCGACCCACTTGGTACCAAGAGACCCAGTACTTC. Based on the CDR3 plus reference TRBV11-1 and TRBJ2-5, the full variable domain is EAEVAQSPRYKITEKSQAVAFWCDPISGHATLYWYRQILGQGPELLVQFQDESVVDDSQLPKDRFSAERLKGVDSTLKIQPAELGDSAMYLCASSRPTWYQETQYFGPGTRLLVL.

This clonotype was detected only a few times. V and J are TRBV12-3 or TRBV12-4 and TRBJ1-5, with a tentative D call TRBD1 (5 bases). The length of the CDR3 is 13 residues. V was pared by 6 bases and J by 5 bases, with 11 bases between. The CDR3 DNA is TGTGCCAGCAGCCGCGACAGCTATCAGCCCCAGCATTTT. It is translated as CASSRDSYQPQHF.

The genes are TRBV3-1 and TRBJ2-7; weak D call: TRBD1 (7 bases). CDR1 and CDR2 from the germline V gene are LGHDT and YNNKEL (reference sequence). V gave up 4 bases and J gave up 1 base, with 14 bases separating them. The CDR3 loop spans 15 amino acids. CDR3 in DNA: TGTGCCAGCAGCCTAGGGCGGGACAGTTCCTACGAGCAGTACTTC. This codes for CASSLGRDSSYEQYF.

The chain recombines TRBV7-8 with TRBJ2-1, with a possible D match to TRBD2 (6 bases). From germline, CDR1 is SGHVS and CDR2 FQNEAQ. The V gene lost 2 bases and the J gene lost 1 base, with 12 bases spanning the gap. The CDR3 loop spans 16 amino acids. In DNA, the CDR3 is TGTGCCAGCAGCTTATTCTCGGGGGAATCCTACAATGAGCAGTTCTTC. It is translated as CASSLFSGESYNEQFF.

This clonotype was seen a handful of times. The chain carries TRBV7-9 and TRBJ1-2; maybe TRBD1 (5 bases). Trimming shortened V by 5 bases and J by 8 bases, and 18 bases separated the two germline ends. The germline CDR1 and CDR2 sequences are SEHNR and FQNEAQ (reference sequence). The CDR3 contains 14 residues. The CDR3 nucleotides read TGTGCCAGCAGCCCCCAGGCAGGGCTTGAGGGCTACACCTTC. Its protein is CASSPQAGLEGYTF.

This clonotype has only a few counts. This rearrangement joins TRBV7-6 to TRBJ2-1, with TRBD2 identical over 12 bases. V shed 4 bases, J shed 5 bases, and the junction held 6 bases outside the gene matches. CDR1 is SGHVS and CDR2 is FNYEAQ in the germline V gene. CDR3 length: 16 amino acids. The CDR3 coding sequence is TGTGCCAGCAGCTATCGGACTAGCGGGGCAAACAATGAGCAGTTCTTC. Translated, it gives CASSYRTSGANNEQFF.

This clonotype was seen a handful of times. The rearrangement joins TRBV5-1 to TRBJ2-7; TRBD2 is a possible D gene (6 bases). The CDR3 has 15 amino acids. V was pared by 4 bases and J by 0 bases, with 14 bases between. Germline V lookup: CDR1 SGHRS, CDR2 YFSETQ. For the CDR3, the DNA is TGCGCCAGCAGCCCGCCGGGGAGGAGCTCCTACGAGCAGTACTTC. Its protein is CASSPPGRSSYEQYF.

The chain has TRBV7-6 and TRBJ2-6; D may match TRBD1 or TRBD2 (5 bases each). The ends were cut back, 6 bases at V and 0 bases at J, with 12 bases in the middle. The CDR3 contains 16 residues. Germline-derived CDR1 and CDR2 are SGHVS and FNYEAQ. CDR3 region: CASRATGPSGANVLTF. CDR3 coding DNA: TGTGCCAGCAGGGCGACGGGACCCTCTGGGGCCAACGTCCTGACTTTC.

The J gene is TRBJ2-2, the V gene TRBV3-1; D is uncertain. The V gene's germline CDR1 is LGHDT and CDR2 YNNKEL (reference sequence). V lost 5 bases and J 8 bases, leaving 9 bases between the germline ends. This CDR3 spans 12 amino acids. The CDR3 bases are TGTGCCAGCAGCGATCTCTGGGGGGAGCTGTTTTTT. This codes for CASSDLWGELFF.

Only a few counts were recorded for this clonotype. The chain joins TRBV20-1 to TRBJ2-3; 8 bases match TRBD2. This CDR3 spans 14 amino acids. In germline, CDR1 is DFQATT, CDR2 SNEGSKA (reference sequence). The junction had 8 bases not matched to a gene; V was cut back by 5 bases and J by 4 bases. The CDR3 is CSAGEAGGPDTQYF. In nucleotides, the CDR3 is TGCAGTGCTGGGGAGGCGGGAGGACCAGATACGCAGTATTTT.

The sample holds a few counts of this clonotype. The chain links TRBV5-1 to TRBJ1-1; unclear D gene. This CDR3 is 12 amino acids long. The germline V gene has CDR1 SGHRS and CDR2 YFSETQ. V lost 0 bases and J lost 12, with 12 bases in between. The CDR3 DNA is TGCGCCAGCAGCTTGGCCGGGCCCGGGCCTTTCTTT. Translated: CASSLAGPGPFF.

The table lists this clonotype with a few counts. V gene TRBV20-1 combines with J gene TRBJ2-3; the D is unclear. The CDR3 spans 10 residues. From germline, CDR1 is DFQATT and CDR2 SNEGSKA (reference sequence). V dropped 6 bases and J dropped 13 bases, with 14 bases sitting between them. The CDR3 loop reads CSAPSREEYF. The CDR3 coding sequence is TGCAGTGCCCCTTCTCGTGAGGAGTATTTT.

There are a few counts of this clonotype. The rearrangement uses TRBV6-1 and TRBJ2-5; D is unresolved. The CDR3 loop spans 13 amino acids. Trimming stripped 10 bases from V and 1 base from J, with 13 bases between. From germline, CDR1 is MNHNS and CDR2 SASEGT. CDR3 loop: CATRLKPQETQYF. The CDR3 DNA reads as TGTGCCACCCGCTTGAAACCCCAAGAGACCCAGTACTTC.

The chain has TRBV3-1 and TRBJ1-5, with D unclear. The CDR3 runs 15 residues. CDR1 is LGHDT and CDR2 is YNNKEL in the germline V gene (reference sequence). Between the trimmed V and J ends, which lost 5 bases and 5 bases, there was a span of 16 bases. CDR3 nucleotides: TGTGCCAGCAGCTCCTCGGTGTCAGCCTATCAGCCCCAGCATTTT. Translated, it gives CASSSSVSAYQPQHF. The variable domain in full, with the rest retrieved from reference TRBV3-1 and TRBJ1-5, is DTAVSQTPKYLVTQMGNDKSIKCEQNLGHDTMYWYKQDSKKFLKIMFSYNNKELIINETVPNRFSPKSPDKAHLNLHINSLELGDSAVYFCASSSSVSAYQPQHFGDGTRLSIL.

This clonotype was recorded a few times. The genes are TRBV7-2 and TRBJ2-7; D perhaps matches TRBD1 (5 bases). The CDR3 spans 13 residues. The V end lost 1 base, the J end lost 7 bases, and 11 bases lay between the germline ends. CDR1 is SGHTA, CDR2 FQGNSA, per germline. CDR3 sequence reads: CASSLVGDREQYF. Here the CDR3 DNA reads TGTGCCAGCAGCTTAGTAGGGGATAGAGAGCAGTACTTC.

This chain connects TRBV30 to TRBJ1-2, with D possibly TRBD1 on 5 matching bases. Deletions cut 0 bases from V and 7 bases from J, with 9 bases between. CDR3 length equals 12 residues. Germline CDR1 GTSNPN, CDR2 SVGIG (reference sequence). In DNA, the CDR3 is TGTGCCTGGAGTGTAATCAGGGCTGGCTACACCTTC. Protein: CAWSVIRAGYTF.

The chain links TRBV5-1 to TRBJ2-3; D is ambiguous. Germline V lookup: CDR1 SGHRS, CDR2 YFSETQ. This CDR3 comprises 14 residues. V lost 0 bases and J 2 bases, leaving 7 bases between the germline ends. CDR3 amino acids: CASSLAQVTDTQYF. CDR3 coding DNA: TGCGCCAGCAGCTTGGCCCAGGTCACAGATACGCAGTATTTT.

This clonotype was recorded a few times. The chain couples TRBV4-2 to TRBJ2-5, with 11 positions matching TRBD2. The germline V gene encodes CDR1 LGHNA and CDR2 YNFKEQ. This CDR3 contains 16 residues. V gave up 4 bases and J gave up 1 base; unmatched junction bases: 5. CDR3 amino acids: CASSRGTSGVQETQYF. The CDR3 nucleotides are TGTGCCAGCAGCCGAGGGACTAGCGGAGTCCAAGAGACCCAGTACTTC.

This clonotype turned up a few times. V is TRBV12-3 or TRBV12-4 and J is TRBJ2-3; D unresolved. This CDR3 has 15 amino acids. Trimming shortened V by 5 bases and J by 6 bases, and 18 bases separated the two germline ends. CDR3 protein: CASSPSEGRSDTQYF. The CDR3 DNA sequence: TGTGCCAGCAGTCCGTCAGAAGGACGGTCGGATACGCAGTATTTT.

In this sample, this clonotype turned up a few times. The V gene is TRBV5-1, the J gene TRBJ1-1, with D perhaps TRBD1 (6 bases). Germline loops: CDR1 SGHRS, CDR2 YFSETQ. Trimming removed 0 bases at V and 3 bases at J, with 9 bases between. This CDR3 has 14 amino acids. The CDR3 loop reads CASSLDRVDTEAFF. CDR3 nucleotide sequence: TGCGCCAGCAGCTTGGACAGGGTGGACACTGAAGCTTTCTTT.

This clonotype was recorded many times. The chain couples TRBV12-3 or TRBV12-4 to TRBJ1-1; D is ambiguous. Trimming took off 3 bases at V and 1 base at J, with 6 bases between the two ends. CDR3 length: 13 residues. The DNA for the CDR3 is TGTGCCAGCAGTTTGCCCAGGAACACTGAAGCTTTCTTT. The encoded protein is CASSLPRNTEAFF.

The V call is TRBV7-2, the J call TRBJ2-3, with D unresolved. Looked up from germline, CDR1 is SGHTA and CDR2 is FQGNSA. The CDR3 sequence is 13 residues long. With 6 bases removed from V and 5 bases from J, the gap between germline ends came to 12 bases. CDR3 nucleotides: TGTGCCAGCAGGGCGAAGTTGGTAGATACGCAGTATTTT. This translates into CASRAKLVDTQYF.

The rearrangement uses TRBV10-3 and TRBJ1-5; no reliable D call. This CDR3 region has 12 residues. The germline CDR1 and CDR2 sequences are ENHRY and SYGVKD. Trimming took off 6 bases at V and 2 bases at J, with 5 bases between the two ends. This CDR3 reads CAIREGNQPQHF. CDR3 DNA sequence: TGTGCCATCAGGGAAGGCAATCAGCCCCAGCATTTT.

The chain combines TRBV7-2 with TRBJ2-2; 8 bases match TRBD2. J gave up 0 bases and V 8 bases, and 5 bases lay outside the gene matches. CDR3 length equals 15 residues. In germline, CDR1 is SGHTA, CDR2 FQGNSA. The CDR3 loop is CASSSGLANTGELFF. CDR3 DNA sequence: TGTGCCAGCTCCTCGGGACTAGCGAACACCGGGGAGCTGTTTTTT.